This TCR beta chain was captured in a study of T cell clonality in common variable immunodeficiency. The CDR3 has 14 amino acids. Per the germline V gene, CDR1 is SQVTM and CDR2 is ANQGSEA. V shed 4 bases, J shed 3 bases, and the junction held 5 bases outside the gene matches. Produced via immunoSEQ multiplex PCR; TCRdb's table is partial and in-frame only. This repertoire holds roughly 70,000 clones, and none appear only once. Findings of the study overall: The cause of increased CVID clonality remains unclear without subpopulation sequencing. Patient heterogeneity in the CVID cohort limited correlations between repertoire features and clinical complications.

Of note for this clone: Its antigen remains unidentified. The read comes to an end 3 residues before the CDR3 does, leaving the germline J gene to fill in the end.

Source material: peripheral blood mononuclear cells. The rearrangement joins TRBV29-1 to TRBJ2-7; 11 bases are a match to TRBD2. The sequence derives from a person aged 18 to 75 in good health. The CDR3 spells CSVALAGEGYEQYF. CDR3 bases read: TGCAGCGTTGCACTAGCGGGAGAAGGCTACGAG.